This T cell receptor (beta chain) originates from a study of response to subunit inactivated influenza vaccine. TCRdb reprocessed the RT-PCR reads via MiXCR and lists one record per CDR3 protein. The sample consists of approximately 530,000 distinct CDR3 sequences, roughly 8.2% of them appearing once. Study observations and caveats: With each seasonal influenza vaccination, the authors suggested, few new T cells are recruited.

This clonotype was seen repeatedly, ten times or more. Its matching antigen is unknown. Germline loops: CDR1 DFQATT, CDR2 SNEGSKA (reference sequence). V was pared by 3 bases and J by 1 base, with 13 bases between. The CDR3 consists of 15 residues. The sequenced sample was PBMCs from blood, obtained around 25 months after vaccination. The sequence was obtained from a man between 50 and 75 years old who received an inactivated influenza vaccine. This sequence joins TRBV20-1 and TRBJ2-1; a weak D match, TRBD2 (6 bases). CDR3 in DNA: TGCAGTGCTAGCGGTCGGCTAGCGTCCTACAATGAGCAGTTCTTC. It specifies CSASGRLASYNEQFF.